The sequence of this T cell receptor beta chain was determined in a study of T-cell memory formation after mild COVID-19. MiXCR was run by TCRdb on the 5' RACE reads, yielding one entry per CDR3 protein. Counted here are fewer than 150,000 distinct CDR3 sequences, roughly 6% occurring once; the ten biggest clones make up approximately 2.1%. This clonotype was recorded a few times. This CDR3 spans 15 amino acids. V was shortened by 0 bases and J by 8 bases, with 11 bases between the two germline ends. Per the germline V gene, CDR1 is SGHTA and CDR2 is FQGNSA. This chain links TRBV7-2 with TRBJ1-6; D is unclear. The receptor was derived from an adult woman who had mild COVID-19 (a few samples of this study predate the infection). Cell type and time point are not known. Specimen: PBMCs or a T cell subset sorted from them (not recorded which). The CDR3 DNA is TGTGCCAGCAGCTTAGCGCGGATTTCCTATTCACCCCTCCACTTT. It translates to CASSLARISYSPLHF.